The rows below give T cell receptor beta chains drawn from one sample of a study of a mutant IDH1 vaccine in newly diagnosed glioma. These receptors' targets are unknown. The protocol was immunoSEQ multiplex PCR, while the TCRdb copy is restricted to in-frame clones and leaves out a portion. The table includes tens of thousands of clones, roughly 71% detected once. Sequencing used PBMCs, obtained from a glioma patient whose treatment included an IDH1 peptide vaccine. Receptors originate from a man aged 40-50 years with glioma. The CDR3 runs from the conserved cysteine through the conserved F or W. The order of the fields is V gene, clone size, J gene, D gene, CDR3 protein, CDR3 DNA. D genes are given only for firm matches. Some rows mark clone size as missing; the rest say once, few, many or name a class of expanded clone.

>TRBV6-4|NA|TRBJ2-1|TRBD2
CASSDGAGVNYNEQFF
TGTGCCAGCAGTGACGGGGCGGGAGTGAACTACAATGAGCAGTTCTTC
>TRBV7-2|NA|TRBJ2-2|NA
CASSRPPGVPGPGELFF
TGTGCCAGCAGCCGCCCCCCCGGGGTACCCGGCCCCGGGGAGCTGTTTTTT
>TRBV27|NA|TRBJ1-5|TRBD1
CASSQNRGQPQHF
TGTGCCAGCAGTCAAAACAGGGGCCAGCCCCAGCATTTT
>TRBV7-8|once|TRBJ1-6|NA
CASSMPRDGSNSPLHF
TGTGCCAGCAGTATGCCCCGGGACGGTTCTAATTCACCCCTCCACTTT
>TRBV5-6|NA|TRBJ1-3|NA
CASSWRGNTIYF
TGTGCCAGCAGCTGGCGAGGAAATACCATATATTTT
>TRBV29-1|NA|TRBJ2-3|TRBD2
CSVEDLKRGSTDTQYF
TGCAGCGTTGAAGATCTAAAGCGGGGGAGCACAGATACGCAGTATTTT
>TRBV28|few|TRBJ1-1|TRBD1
CASSLGTGGNTEAFF
TGTGCCAGCAGTTTAGGGACAGGAGGGAACACTGAAGCTTTCTTT
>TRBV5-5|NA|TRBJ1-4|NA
CASSFSSEKLFF
TGTGCCAGCAGCTTCTCGTCCGAAAAACTGTTTTTT
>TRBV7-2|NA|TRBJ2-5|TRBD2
CASRGTSGRAETQYF
TGTGCCAGCAGGGGGACTAGCGGGAGAGCGGAGACCCAGTACTTC
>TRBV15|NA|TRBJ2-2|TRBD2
CATSPNPFRTSDKIWGTGELFF
TGTGCCACCAGCCCCAACCCCTTCCGGACTAGCGATAAAATTTGGGGCACCGGGGAGCTGTTTTTT
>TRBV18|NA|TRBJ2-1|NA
CASSPGAVNEQFF
TGTGCCAGCTCACCAGGGGCAGTCAATGAGCAGTTCTTC
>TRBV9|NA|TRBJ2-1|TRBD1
CARGMGTGKYNEQFF
TGTGCCAGAGGGATGGGGACAGGCAAGTACAATGAGCAGTTCTTC
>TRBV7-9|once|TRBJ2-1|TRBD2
CASSGLAGVNEQFF
TGTGCCAGCAGCGGACTAGCGGGAGTTAATGAGCAGTTCTTC
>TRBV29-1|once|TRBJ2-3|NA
CSVHISVTTDTQYF
TGCAGCGTCCACATAAGCGTCACCACAGATACGCAGTATTTT
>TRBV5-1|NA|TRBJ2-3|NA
CASSLTGPTAELTDTQYF
TGCGCCAGCAGCTTGACTGGGCCGACAGCCGAATTGACAGATACGCAGTATTTT
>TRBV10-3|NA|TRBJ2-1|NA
CAISDQGYSYNEQFF
TGTGCCATCAGTGATCAGGGCTACTCCTACAATGAGCAGTTCTTC
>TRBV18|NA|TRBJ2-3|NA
CASSPVTDTQYF
TGTGCCAGCTCACCAGTTACAGATACGCAGTATTTT
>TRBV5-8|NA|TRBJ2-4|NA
CASGGTRLAKNIQYF
TGTGCCAGCGGAGGGACTCGTCTAGCCAAAAACATTCAGTACTTC
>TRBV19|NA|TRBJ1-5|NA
CASRWGTQPQHF
TGTGCCAGTAGATGGGGGACTCAGCCCCAGCATTTT
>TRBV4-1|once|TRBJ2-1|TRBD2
CASSHPPNVGGSIDEQFF
TGCGCCAGCAGCCACCCACCGAATGTAGGCGGGAGTATAGATGAGCAGTTCTTC
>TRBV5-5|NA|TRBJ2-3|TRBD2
CASSFLAGGSTDTQYF
TGTGCCAGCAGCTTCCTAGCGGGAGGGAGCACAGATACGCAGTATTTT
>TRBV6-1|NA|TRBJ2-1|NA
CASIETSKSSYNEQFF
TGTGCCAGCATTGAGACTTCCAAGAGCTCCTACAATGAGCAGTTCTTC
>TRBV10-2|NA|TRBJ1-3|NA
CASSARSGSGNTIYF
TGCGCCAGCAGTGCTAGGTCCGGCTCTGGAAACACCATATATTTT
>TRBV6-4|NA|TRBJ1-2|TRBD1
CASSDSDRGNYGYTF
TGTGCCAGCAGTGACTCGGACAGGGGGAACTATGGCTACACCTTC
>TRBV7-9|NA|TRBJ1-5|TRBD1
CASSRTGTGGGQPQHF
TGTGCCAGCAGCCGGACCGGGACAGGGGGCGGTCAGCCCCAGCATTTT
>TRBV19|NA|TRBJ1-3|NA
CASSIYSGSGGNTIYF
TGTGCCAGTAGTATATATAGCGGGTCGGGAGGAAACACCATATATTTT
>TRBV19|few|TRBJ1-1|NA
CASRLGGMNTEAFF
TGTGCCAGTAGATTGGGGGGGATGAACACTGAAGCTTTCTTT
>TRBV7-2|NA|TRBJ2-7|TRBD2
CATGTSGFGEQYF
TGTGCCACCGGGACTAGCGGTTTTGGGGAGCAGTACTTC
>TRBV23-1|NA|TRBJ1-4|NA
CASPRDEVWGKLFF
TGCGCCAGCCCCCGTGACGAGGTGTGGGGAAAACTGTTTTTT
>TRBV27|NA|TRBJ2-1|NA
CATSSGWDNEQFF
TGTGCCACCTCATCAGGATGGGACAATGAGCAGTTCTTC
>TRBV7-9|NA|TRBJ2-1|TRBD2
CASSLSTSGSRNEQFF
TGTGCCAGCAGCTTGTCCACTAGCGGGAGTAGGAATGAGCAGTTCTTC
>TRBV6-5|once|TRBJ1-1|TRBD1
CASSRQGVNTEAFF
TGTGCCAGCAGCCGACAGGGGGTCAACACTGAAGCTTTCTTT
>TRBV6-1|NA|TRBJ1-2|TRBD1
CASRGDRGLHGYTF
TGTGCCAGCAGGGGGGACAGGGGACTTCATGGCTACACCTTC
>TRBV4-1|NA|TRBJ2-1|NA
CASSHVGVNEQFF
TGCGCCAGCAGCCATGTGGGTGTCAATGAGCAGTTCTTC
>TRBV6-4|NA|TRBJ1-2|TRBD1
CASSEGQGAGYGYTF
TGTGCCAGCAGTGAGGGACAGGGGGCAGGCTATGGCTACACCTTC
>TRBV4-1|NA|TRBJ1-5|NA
CASSQAEGRAQPQHF
TGCGCCAGCAGCCAAGCGGAAGGGAGGGCTCAGCCCCAGCATTTT